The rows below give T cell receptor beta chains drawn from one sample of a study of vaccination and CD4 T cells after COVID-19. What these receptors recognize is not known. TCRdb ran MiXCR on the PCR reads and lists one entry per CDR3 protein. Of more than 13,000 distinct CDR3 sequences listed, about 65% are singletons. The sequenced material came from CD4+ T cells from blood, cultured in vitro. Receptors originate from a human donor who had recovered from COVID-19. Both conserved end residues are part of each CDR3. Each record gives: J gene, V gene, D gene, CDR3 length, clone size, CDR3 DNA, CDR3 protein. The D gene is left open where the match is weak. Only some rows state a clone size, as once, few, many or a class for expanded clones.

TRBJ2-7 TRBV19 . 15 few TGTGCCAGTACTACAATTGGGGGTGCCCCTTACGAGCAGTACTTC CASTTIGGAPYEQYF
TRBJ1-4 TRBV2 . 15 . TGTGCCAGCAGTGAAATCACGGGGGTAGGGGAAAAACTGTTTTTT CASSEITGVGEKLFF
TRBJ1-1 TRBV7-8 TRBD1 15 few TGTGCCAGCAGCTCCTATAACACAGGGGAGACTGAAGCTTTCTTT CASSSYNTGETEAFF
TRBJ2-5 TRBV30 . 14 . TGTGCCTGGCGGGACGGCCCCGGCGCCAAGACCCAGTACTTC CAWRDGPGAKTQYF
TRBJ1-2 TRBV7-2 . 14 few TGTGCCAGCAGCTTTCCTCGACAGAGCTATGGCTACACCTTC CASSFPRQSYGYTF
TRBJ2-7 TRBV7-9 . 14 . TGTGCCAGCAGCTTCAACAGGGATACATACGAGCAGTACTTC CASSFNRDTYEQYF
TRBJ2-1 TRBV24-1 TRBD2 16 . TGTGCCACCAGTGATTCAGGACTAGCGGGAGGGGATGAGCAGTTCTTC CATSDSGLAGGDEQFF
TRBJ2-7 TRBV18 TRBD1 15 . TGTGCCAGCTCAACCGGGACAGGATCGTCCTACGAGCAGTACTTC CASSTGTGSSYEQYF
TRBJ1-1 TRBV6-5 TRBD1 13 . TGTGCCAGCAGTTACGACAGGGAAACTGAAGCTTTCTTT CASSYDRETEAFF
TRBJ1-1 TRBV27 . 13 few TGTGCCAGCCGATCTGGGGGAGACACTGAAGCTTTCTTT CASRSGGDTEAFF
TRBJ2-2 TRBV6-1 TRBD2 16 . TGTGCCAGCAGTCGCCGACTAGCGGGAGATGCCGGGGAGCTGTTTTTT CASSRRLAGDAGELFF
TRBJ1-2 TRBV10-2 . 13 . TGCGCCAGCAGTGAGAGTAGATTCTATGGCTACACCTTC CASSESRFYGYTF
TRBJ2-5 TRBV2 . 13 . TGTGCCAGCAGTGAGTCTGAGGCAGAGACCCAGTACTTC CASSESEAETQYF
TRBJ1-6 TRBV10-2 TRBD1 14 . TGCGCCAGCACTCCGACAGGGAGAAATTCACCCCTCCACTTT CASTPTGRNSPLHF
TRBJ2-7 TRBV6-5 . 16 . TGTGCCAGCAGTTACTCGTTTACGGGGTCCTCCTACGAGCAGTACTTC CASSYSFTGSSYEQYF
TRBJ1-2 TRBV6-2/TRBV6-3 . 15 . TGTGCCAGCAGTTACGGACCACAGGGTACCTATGGCTACACCTTC CASSYGPQGTYGYTF
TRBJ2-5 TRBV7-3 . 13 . TGTGCCAGCAGTCCAGGGTACGGGGAGACCCAGTACTTC CASSPGYGETQYF
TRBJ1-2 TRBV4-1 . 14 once TGCGCCAGCAGCCAAGTCCGGGGGTCCTATGGCTACACCTTC CASSQVRGSYGYTF
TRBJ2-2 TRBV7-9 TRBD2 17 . TGTGCCAGCACCCCCACTATAGCGGGAGTGGGGACCGGGGAGCTGTTTTTT CASTPTIAGVGTGELFF
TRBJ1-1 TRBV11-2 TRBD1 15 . TGTGCCAGCAGCTTAGGACAGGGGGCGGGTACTGAAGCTTTCTTT CASSLGQGAGTEAFF
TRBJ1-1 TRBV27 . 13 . TGTGCCAGCAGTGCACAAGTGGACACTGAAGCTTTCTTT CASSAQVDTEAFF
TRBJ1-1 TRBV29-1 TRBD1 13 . TGCAGCGTTGGGGGACAGGGGAATACTGAAGCTTTCTTT CSVGGQGNTEAFF
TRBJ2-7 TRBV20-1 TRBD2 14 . TGCAGTGCTAGAGATCCAGCGGGACCCTACGAGCAGTACTTC CSARDPAGPYEQYF
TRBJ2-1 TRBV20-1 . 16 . TGCAGTGCTAGAGATGAGACGGGGGTTTCCTACAATGAGCAGTTCTTC CSARDETGVSYNEQFF
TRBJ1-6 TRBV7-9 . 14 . TGTGCCAGCAGCTTCGGGCCAGACAATTCACCCCTCCACTTT CASSFGPDNSPLHF
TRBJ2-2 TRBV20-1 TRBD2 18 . TGCAGTGCTAGAGATGATGGACTAGCGGCCGGGAGGACCGGGGAGCTGTTTTTT CSARDDGLAAGRTGELFF
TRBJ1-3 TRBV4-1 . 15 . TGCGCCAGCAGCCAACAACCGGGACAAGGCCTCACCATATATTTT CASSQQPGQGLTIYF
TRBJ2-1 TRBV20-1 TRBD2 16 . TGCAGTGCTAACCCGGGACTAGCGGGATTGTTTAATGAGCAGTTCTTC CSANPGLAGLFNEQFF
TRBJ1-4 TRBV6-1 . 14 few TGTGCCAGCAGTAGGGCTAGGCCCAATGAAAAACTGTTTTTT CASSRARPNEKLFF
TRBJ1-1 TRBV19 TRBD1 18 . TGTGCCAGTAGTATACGGGGGGGGACAGGGGGCCTCCTGACTGAAGCTTTCTTT CASSIRGGTGGLLTEAFF
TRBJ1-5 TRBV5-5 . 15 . TGTGCCAGCAGCTCCCGAGGCATAGGGGACCAGCCCCAGCATTTT CASSSRGIGDQPQHF
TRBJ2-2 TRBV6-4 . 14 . TGTGCCAGCAGTACTGAAGGGACCACCGGGGAGCTGTTTTTT CASSTEGTTGELFF
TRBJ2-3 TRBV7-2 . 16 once TGTGCCAGCAGCACCTCCCCGGGACTTGGCGTGAGGGCGCAGTATTTT CASSTSPGLGVRAQYF
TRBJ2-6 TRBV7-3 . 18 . TGTGCCAGCAGCGCCTCGACAAGAACCAACTCTGGGGCCAACGTCCTGACTTTC CASSASTRTNSGANVLTF
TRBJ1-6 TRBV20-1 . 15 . TGCAGTGCTAGAGATTGGACAGAATATAATTCACCCCTCCACTTT CSARDWTEYNSPLHF
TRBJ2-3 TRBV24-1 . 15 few TGTGCCACCAGTGATTTAACCGGGAGTACAGATACGCAGTATTTT CATSDLTGSTDTQYF
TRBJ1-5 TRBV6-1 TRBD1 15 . TGTGCCAGCAGTCGGACAGGGGGCGGTTTACAGCCCCAGCATTTT CASSRTGGGLQPQHF
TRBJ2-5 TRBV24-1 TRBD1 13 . TGTGCCACCAGTGCGGGGACAGCCGAGACCCAGTACTTC CATSAGTAETQYF
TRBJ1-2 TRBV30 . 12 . TGTGCCTGGAGTGTTGAGAACCTCGCTGGTACCTTC CAWSVENLAGTF
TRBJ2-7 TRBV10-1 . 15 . TGCGCCAGCAGGAAGATGAGGGTGTTAAGCTACGAGCAGTACTTC CASRKMRVLSYEQYF
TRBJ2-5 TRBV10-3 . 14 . TGTGCCATCAGTGAGTCTGGCAGCCAAGAGACCCAGTACTTC CAISESGSQETQYF
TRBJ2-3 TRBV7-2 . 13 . TGTGCCAGCAGCCGGAGGGTGGGGGATACGCAGTATTTT CASSRRVGDTQYF
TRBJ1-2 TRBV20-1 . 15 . TGCAGTGCTAGTTTTGGGTTGGGGAATAACTATGGCTACACCTTC CSASFGLGNNYGYTF
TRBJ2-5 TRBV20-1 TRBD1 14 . TGCAGTGCTAGAAAGGGACAGGGGCTGGAGACCCAGTACTTC CSARKGQGLETQYF
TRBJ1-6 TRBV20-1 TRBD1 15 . TGCAGTGCCTCGAGCGGACAGGGGATGAATTCACCCCTCCACTTT CSASSGQGMNSPLHF
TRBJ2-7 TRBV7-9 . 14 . TGTGCCAGCAGCTTAGGCGGGTCGACCTACGAGCAGTACTTC CASSLGGSTYEQYF